The TCR beta chain described here comes from a study of regulatory T cells in long-lasting Graves disease. Findings and caveats of the study: Among the persistent patients, 2,500 to 3,500 public clonotypes were shared, more than the 966 shared among new patients.

The time point was: newly diagnosed GD, antithyroid drugs for less than 3 months. Generation of the TCR library employed RNA extracted from PBMCs. Investigators report Graves' disease was diagnosed under American Thyroid Association guidelines. Concerning this clonotype itself: Its antigen is not identified.

Researchers made TCR beta libraries by using iRepertoire HTBI primers and running Arm-PCR on CDR3 regions. Each CDR3 protein gets one entry after TCRdb re-called the multiplex PCR reads with MiXCR. The table has a few hundred thousand distinct CDR3 sequences, about 11% seen once. The sample was also linked to a second study, of T cells in Graves' hyperthyroidism and ophthalmopathy. According to that study: The HTBI set primed first-round TCR CDR3 RT-PCR.

The origin of this receptor is a young woman with Graves disease. The sample in question was peripheral blood mononuclear cells (PBMCs), obtained at new diagnosis, from a patient treated with antithyroid drugs.

The CDR3, as DNA: TGTGCCAGCAGCTTAGCGGGAGTTCGAGATACGCAGTATTTT. Encoded protein: CASSLAGVRDTQYF. The J gene is TRBJ2-3, the V gene TRBV7-9, with D maybe TRBD2 (5 bases). The germline gives CDR1 SEHNR, CDR2 FQNEAQ (reference sequence). V was trimmed by 0 bases and J by 5 bases, leaving 9 bases between them. The CDR3 totals 14 residues.